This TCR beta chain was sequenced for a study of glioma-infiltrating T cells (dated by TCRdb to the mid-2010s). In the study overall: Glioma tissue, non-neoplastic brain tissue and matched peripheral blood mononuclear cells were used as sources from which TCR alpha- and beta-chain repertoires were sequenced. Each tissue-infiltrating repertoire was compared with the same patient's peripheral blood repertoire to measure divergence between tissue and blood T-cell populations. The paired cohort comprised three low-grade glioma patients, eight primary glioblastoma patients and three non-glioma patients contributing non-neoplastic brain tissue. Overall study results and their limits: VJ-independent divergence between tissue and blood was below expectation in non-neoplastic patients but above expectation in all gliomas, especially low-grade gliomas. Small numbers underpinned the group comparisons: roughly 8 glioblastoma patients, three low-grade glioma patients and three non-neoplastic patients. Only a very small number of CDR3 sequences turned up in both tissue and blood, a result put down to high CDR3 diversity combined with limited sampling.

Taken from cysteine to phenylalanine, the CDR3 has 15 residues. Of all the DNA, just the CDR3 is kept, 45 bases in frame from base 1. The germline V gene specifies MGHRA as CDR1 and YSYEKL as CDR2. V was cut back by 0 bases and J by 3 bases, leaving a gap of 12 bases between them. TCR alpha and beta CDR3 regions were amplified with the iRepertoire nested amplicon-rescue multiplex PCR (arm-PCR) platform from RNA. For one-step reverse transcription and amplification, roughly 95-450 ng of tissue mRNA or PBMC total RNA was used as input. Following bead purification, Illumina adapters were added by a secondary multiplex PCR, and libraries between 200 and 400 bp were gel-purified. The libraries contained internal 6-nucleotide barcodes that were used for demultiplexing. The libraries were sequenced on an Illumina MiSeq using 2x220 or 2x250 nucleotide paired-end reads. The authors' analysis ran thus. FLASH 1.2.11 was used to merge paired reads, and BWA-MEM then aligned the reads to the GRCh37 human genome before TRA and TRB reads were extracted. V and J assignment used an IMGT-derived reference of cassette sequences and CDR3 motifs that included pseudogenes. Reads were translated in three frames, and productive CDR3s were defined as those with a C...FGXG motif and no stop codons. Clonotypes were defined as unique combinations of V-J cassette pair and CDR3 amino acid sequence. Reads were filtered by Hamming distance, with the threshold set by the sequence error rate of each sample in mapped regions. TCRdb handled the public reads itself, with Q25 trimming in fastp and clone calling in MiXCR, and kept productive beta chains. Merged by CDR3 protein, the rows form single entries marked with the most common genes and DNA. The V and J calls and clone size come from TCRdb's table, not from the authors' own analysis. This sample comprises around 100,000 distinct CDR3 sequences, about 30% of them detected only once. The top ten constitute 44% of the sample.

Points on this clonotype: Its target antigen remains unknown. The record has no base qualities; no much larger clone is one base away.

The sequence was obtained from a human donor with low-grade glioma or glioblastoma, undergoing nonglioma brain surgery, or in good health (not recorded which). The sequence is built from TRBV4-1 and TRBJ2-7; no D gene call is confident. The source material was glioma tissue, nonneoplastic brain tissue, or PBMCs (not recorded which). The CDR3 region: CASSQDTGRIYEQYF. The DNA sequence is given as TGCGCCAGCAGCCAAGATACCGGGCGGATCTACGAGCAGTACTTC.